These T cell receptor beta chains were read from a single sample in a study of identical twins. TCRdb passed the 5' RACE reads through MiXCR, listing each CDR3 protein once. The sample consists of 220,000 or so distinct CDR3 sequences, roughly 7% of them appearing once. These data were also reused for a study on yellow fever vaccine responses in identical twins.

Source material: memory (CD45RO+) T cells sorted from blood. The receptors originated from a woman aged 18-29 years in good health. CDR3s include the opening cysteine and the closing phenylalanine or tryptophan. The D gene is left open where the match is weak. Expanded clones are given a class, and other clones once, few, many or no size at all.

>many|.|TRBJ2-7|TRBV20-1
CSATGTGEQYF
TGCAGTGCTACCGGGACCGGCGAGCAGTACTTC
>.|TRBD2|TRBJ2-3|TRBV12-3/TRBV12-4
CASSLHDQIPSGSSDTQYF
TGTGCCAGCAGTCTCCACGACCAAATTCCTAGCGGGAGTTCAGATACGCAGTATTTT
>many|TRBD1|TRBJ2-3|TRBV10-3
CAISPEQGLGTDTQYF
TGTGCCATCAGTCCAGAACAGGGGTTAGGCACAGATACGCAGTATTTT
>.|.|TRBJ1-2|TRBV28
CASSLGGRGVNYGYTF
TGTGCCAGCAGTTTAGGGGGACGAGGGGTTAACTATGGCTACACCTTC
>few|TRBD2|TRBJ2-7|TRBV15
CATSKGLAGGEQYF
TGTGCCACCAGCAAGGGACTAGCGGGAGGCGAGCAGTACTTC
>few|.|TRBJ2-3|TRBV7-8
CASSWGEGFTNTQYF
TGTGCCAGCAGCTGGGGTGAGGGATTTACGAATACGCAGTATTTT
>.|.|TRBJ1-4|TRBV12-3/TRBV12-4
CASSTREKLFF
TGTGCCAGCAGTACTCGGGAAAAACTGTTTTTT
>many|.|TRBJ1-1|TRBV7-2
CASSSGVGAFF
TGTGCCAGCAGCTCAGGGGTGGGAGCTTTCTTT
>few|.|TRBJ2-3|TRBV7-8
CASSLEGVSDTQYF
TGTGCCAGCAGCTTAGAGGGGGTATCAGATACGCAGTATTTT
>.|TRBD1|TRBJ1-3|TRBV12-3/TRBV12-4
CASKPQGARSGNTIYF
TGTGCCAGCAAACCACAGGGGGCAAGATCTGGAAACACCATATATTTT
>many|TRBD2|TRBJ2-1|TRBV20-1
CSARTRWDYSYNEQFF
TGCAGTGCTAGGACCCGGTGGGACTACTCCTACAATGAGCAGTTCTTC
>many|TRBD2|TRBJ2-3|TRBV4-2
CASSQGGLALLTTDTQYF
TGTGCCAGCAGCCAAGGGGGACTAGCTCTTCTGACCACAGATACGCAGTATTTT
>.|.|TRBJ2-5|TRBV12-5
CASGPGHEPETQYF
TGTGCTAGTGGTCCCGGACACGAACCAGAGACCCAGTACTTC
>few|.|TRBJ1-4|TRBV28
CASTHSLGKEEKLFF
TGTGCCAGCACCCATTCTTTGGGGAAAGAAGAAAAACTGTTTTTT
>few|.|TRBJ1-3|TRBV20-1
CSARDQGRPTDGNTIYF
TGCAGTGCTAGAGATCAGGGGAGGCCGACCGATGGAAACACCATATATTTT
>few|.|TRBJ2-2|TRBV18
CASSPPMGGELFF
TGTGCCAGCTCACCACCGATGGGCGGGGAGCTGTTTTTT
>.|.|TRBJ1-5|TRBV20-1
CSAIGREKSGNQPQHF
TGCAGTGCAATTGGCCGGGAGAAGAGTGGCAATCAGCCCCAGCATTTT
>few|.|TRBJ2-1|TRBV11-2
CASSLVGSGHDDLDEQFF
TGTGCCAGCAGCTTAGTTGGGTCGGGACATGACGATTTGGATGAGCAGTTCTTC
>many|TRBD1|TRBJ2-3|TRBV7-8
CASSFPPGWDSLTDTQYF
TGTGCCAGCAGCTTCCCCCCGGGTTGGGACAGCCTTACAGATACGCAGTATTTT
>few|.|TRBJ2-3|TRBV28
CATRSLTSRRPDTQYF
TGTGCCACCAGGTCCCTAACTAGCCGGAGGCCAGATACGCAGTATTTT
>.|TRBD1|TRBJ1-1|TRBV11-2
CASSLVYRGSRPEAFF
TGTGCCAGCAGCTTAGTATACAGGGGTTCCCGGCCTGAAGCTTTCTTT
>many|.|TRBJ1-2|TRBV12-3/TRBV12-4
CASPHEGGGYTF
TGTGCCAGCCCTCACGAAGGAGGTGGCTACACCTTC
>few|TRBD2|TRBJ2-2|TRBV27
CASSRGLAGTGELFF
TGTGCCAGCAGCCGGGGACTAGCGGGCACCGGGGAGCTGTTTTTT
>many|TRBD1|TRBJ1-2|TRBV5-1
CASSLGGTANGYTF
TGCGCCAGCAGCTTGGGGGGGACAGCCAATGGCTACACCTTC
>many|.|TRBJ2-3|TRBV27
CASSRGAGTDTQYF
TGTGCCAGCAGTCGGGGGGCCGGGACAGATACGCAGTATTTT
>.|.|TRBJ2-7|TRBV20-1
CSARVPGYYEQYF
TGCAGTGCTAGAGTTCCAGGCTACTACGAGCAGTACTTC